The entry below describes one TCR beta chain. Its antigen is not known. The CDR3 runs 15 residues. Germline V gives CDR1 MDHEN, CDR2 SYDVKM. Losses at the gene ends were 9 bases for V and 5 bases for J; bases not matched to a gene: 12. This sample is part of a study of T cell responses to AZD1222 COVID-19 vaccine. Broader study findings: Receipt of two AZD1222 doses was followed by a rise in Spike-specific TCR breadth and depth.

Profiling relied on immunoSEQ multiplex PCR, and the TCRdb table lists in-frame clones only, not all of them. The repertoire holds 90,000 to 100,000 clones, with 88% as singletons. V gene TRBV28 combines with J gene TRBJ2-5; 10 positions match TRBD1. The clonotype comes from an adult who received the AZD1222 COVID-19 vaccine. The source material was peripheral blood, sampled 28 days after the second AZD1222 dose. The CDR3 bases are TGTGCCAGTAACGGGGACAGGGGAGGTGAGGAGACCCAGTACTTC. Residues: CASNGDRGGEETQYF.